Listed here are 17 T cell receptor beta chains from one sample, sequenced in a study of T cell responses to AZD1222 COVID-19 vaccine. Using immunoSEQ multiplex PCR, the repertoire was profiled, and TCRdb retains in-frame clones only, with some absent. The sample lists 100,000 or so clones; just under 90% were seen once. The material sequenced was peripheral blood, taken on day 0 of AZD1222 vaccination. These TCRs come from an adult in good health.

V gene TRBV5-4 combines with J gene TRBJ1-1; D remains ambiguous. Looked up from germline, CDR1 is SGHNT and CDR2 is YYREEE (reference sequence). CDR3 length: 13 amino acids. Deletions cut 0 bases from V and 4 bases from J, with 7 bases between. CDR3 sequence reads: CASSLALGTEAFF. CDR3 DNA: TGTGCCAGCAGCTTGGCCTTGGGCACTGAAGCTTTCTTT.

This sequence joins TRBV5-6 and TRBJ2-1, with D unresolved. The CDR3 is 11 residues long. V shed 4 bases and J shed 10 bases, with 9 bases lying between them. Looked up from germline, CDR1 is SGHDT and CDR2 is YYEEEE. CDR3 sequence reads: CASSILVEQFF. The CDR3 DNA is TGTGCCAGCAGCATACTGGTGGAGCAGTTCTTC.

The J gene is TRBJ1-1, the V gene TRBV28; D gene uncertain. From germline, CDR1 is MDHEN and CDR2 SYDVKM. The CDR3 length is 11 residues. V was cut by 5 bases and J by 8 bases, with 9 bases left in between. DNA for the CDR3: TGTGCCAGCAGTCTCACCTGGGAAGCTTTCTTT. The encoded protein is CASSLTWEAFF.

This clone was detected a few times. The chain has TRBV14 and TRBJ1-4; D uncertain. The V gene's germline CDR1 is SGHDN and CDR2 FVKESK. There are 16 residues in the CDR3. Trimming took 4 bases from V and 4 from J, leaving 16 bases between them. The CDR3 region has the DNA TGTGCCAGCAGCCCCGCGAATAAGGGTAGTAATGAAAAACTGTTTTTT. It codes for CASSPANKGSNEKLFF.

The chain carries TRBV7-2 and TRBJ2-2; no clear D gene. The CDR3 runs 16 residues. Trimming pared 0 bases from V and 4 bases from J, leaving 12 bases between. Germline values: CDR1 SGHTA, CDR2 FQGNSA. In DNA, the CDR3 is TGTGCCAGCAGCTTAGCTTGGGCAGGCGGCACCGGGGAGCTGTTTTTT. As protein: CASSLAWAGGTGELFF.

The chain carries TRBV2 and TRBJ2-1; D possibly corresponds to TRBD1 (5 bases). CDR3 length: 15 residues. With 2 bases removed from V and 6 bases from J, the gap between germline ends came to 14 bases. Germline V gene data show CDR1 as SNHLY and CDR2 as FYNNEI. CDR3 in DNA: TGTGCCAGCAGTGAAAGTTGGTCCCAGGGCAATGAGCAGTTCTTC. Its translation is CASSESWSQGNEQFF.

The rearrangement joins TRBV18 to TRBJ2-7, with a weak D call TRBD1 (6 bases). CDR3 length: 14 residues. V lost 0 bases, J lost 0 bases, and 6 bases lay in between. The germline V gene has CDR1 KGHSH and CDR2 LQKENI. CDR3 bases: TGTGCCAGCTCACCACCGGACAGCTCCTACGAGCAGTACTTC. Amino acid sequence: CASSPPDSSYEQYF.

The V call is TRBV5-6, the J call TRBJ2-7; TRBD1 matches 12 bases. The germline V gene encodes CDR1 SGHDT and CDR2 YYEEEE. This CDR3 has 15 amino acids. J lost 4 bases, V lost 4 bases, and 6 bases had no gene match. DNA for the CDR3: TGTGCCAGCAGCGTGGTGGGACAGGGGGCTTACGAGCAGTACTTC. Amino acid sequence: CASSVVGQGAYEQYF. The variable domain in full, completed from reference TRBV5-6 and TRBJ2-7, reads DAGVTQSPTHLIKTRGQQVTLRCSPKSGHDTVSWYQQALGQGPQFIFQYYEEEERQRGNFPDRFSGHQFPNYSSELNVNALLLGDSALYLCASSVVGQGAYEQYFGPGTRLTVT.

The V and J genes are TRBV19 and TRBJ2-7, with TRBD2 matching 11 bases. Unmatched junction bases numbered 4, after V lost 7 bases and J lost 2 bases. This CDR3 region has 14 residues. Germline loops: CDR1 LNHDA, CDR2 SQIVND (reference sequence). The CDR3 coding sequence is TGTGCCAGTATAGCGGGAGGGCCCCCCTACGAGCAGTACTTC. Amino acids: CASIAGGPPYEQYF.

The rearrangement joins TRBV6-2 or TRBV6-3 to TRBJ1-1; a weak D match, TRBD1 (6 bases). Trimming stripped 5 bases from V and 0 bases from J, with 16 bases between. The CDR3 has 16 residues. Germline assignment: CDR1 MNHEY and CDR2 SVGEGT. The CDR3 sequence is CASSHRINRVNTEAFF. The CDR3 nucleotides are TGTGCCAGCAGTCACAGAATCAACAGGGTGAACACTGAAGCTTTCTTT.

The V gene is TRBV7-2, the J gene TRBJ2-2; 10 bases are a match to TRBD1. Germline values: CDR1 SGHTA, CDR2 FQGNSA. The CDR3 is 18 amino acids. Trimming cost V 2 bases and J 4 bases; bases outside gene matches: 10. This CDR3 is CASSLRDRGSLGTGELFF. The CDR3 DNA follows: TGTGCCAGCAGCTTAAGGGACAGGGGTTCTTTGGGCACCGGGGAGCTGTTTTTT.

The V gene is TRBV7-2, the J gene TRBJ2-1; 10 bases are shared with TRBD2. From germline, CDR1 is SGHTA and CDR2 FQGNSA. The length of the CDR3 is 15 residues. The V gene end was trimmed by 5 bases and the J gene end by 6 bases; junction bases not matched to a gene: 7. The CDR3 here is CASSLSSGRSNEQFF. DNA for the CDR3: TGTGCCAGCAGCCTATCTAGCGGGAGAAGCAATGAGCAGTTCTTC.

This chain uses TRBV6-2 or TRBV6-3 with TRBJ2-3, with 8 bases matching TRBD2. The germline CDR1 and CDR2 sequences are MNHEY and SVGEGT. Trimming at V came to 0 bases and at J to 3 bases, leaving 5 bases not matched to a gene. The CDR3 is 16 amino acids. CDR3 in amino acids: CASSYSMGLGTDTQYF. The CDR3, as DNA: TGTGCCAGCAGTTACTCGATGGGACTAGGAACAGATACGCAGTATTTT.

In DNA, the CDR3 is TGTGCCAGCAGCTTAGCAGGGACTAGCGGGAGAAGAAGGGGAGAGACCCAGTACTTC. Translated, it gives CASSLAGTSGRRRGETQYF. The chain has TRBV7-8 and TRBJ2-5, with TRBD2 matching over 14 bases. Germline trimming cut 0 bases from V and 4 bases from J; bases unmatched to any gene: 10. The CDR3 extends over 19 amino acids. Germline CDR1 SGHVS, CDR2 FQNEAQ.

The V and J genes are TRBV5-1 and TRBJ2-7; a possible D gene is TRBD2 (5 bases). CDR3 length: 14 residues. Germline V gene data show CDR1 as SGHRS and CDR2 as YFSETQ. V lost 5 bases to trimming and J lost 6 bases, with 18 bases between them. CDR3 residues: CASSPGSDPFEQYF. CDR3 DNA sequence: TGCGCCAGCAGTCCTGGGAGCGACCCCTTCGAGCAGTACTTC.

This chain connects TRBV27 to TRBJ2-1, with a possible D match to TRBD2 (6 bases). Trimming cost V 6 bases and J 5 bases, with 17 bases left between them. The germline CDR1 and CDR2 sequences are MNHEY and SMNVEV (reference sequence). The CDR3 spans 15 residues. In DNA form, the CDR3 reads TGTGCCAGCAGCTACTTCCGGGACTCTAACAATGAGCAGTTCTTC. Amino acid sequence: CASSYFRDSNNEQFF.

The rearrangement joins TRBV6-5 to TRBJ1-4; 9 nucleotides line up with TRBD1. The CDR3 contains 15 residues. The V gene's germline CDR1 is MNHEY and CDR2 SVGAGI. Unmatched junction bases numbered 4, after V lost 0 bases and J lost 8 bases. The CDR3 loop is CASSYSRDRAEKLFF. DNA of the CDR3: TGTGCCAGCAGTTACTCGAGGGACAGGGCCGAAAAACTGTTTTTT.